The clone carrying this T cell receptor (beta chain) was recorded at least ten times. This sample stems from a study of blood T cell repertoires in COVID-19. Study in general: Whether acute or convalescent, the COVID-19 samples came from the United States, Italy and Spain. PBMCs, B-cell-depleted T cells, or T cells were the source of the cDNA or gDNA that made up the material.

Authors' analysis steps: Cell counts per sample came from amplifying reference gene primers. Sequenced by immunoSEQ multiplex PCR; TCRdb stores in-frame clones only, minus some. V and J calls and clone size are those listed in that table; D and trimming were worked out from the DNA. The repertoire includes fewer than 65,000 clones, almost 85% of them detected once, and around 19% sits in the top ten. This CDR3 spans 14 amino acids. V lost 1 base and J lost 16; bases outside the gene matches: 11. Per the germline V gene, CDR1 is SEHNR and CDR2 is FQNEAQ (reference sequence). This chain connects TRBV7-9 to TRBJ2-1, with 9 bases aligning to TRBD1. Sequencing used peripheral blood. The sequence was obtained from a human donor in a cohort sampled during active COVID-19. CDR3 amino acids: CASSLEARTGAGFF. CDR3 bases: TGTGCCAGCAGCTTAGAGGCCCGGACAGGGGCCGGCTTCTTC.